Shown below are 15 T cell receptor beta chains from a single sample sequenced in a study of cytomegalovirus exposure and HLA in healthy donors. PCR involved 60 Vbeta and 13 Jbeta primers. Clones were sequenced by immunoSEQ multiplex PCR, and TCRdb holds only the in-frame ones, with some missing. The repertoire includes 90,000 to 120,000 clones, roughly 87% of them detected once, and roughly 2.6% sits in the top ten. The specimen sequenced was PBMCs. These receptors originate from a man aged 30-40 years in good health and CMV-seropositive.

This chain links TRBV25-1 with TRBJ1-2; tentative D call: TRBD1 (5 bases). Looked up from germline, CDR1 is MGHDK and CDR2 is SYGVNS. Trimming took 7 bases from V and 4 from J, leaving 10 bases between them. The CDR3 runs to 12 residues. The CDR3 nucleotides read TGTGCCAGCACCTTCGACAGCTATGGCTACACCTTC. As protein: CASTFDSYGYTF.

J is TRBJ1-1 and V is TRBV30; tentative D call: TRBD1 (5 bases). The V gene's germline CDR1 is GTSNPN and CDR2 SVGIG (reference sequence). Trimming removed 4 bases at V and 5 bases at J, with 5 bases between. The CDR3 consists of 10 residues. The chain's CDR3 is CAWTGTEAFF. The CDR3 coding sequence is TGTGCCTGGACAGGGACTGAAGCTTTCTTT.

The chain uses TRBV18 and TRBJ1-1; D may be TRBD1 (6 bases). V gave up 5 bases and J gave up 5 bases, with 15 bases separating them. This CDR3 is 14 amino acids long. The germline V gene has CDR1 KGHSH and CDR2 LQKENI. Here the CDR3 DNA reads TGTGCCAGCTCATCGGGCACAGGGCGGACTGAAGCTTTCTTT. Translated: CASSSGTGRTEAFF. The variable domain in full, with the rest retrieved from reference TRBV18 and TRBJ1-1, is NAGVMQNPRHLVRRRGQEARLRCSPMKGHSHVYWYRQLPEEGLKFMVYLQKENIIDESGMPKERFSAEFPKEGPSILRIQQVVRGDSAAYFCASSSGTGRTEAFFGQGTRLTVV.

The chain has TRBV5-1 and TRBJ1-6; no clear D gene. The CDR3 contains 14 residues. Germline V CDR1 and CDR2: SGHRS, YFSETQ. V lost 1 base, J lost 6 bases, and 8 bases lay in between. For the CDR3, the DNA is TGCGCCAGCAGCTTGCTACAGCCTAATTCACCCCTCCACTTT. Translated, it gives CASSLLQPNSPLHF.

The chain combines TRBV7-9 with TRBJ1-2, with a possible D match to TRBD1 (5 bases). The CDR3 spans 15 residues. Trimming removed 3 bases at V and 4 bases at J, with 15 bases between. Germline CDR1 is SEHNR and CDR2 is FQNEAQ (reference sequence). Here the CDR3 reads CASSLGGIASYGYTF. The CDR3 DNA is TGTGCCAGCAGCTTGGGGGGTATAGCTTCCTATGGCTACACCTTC. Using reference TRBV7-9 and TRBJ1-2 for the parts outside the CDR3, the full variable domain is DTGVSQNPRHKITKRGQNVTFRCDPISEHNRLYWYRQTLGQGPEFLTYFQNEAQLEKSRLLSDRFSAERPKGSFSTLEIQRTEQGDSAMYLCASSLGGIASYGYTFGSGTRLTVV.

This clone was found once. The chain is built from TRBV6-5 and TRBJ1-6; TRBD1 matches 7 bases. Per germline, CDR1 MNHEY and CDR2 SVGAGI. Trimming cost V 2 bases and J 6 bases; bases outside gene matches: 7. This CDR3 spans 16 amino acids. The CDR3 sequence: CASSYRPDRLNSPLHF. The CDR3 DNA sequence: TGTGCCAGCAGTTACCGCCCGGACAGGCTTAATTCACCCCTCCACTTT.

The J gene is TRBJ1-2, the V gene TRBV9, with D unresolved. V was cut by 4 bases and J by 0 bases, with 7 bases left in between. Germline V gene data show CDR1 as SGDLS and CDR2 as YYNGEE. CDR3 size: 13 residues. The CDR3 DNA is TGTGCCAGCAGCCACTTAGCTAACTATGGCTACACCTTC. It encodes CASSHLANYGYTF.

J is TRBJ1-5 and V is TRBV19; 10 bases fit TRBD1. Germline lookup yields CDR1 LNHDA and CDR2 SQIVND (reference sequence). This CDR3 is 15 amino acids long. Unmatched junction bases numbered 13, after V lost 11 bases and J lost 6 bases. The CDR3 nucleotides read TGTGCCTCCCTAGGGGGACAGGGGTACATTCAGCCCCAGCATTTT. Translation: CASLGGQGYIQPQHF.

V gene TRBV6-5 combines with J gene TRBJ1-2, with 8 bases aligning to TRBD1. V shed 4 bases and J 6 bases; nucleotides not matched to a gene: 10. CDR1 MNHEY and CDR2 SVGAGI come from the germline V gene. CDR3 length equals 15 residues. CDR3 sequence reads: CASSFSWTGKHGYTF. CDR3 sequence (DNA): TGTGCCAGCAGTTTCTCTTGGACAGGGAAGCATGGCTACACCTTC.

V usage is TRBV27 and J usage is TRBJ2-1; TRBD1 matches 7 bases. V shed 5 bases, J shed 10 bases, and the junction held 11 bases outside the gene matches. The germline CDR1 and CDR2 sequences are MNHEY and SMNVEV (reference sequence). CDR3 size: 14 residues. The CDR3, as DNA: TGTGCCAGCAGTCCGACAGGGCAAAGGAGGGAGCAGTTCTTC. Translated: CASSPTGQRREQFF.

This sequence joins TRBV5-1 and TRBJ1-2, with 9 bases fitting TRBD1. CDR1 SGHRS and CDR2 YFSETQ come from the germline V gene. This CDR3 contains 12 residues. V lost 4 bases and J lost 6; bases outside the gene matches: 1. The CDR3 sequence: CASSRTGDGYTF. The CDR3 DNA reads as TGCGCCAGCAGCCGGACAGGGGATGGCTACACCTTC.

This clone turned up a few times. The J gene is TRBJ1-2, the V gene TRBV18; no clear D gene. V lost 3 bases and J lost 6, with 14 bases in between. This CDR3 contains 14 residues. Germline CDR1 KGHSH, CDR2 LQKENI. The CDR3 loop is CASSPNGVKNGYTF. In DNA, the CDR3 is TGTGCCAGCTCACCTAATGGAGTTAAAAATGGCTACACCTTC.

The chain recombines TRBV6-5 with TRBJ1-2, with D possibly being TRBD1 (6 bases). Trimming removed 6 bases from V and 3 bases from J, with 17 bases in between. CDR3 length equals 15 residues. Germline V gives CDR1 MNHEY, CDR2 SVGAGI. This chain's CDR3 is CASRGVEGGDYGYTF. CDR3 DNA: TGTGCCAGCAGAGGCGTTGAAGGGGGGGACTATGGCTACACCTTC.

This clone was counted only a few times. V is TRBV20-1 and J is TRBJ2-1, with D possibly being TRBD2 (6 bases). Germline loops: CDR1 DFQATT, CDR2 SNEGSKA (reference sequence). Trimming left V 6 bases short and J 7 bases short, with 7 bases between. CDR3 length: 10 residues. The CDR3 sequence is CSATRNEQFF. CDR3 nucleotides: TGCAGTGCGACTAGAAATGAGCAGTTCTTC.

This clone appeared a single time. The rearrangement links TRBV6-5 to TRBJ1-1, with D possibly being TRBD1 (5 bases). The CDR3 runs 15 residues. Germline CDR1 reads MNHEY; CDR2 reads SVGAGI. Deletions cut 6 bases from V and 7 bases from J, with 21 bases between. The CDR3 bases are TGTGCCAGCAGCCTAACGTCGATGGGAACAGGTGAAGCTTTCTTT. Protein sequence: CASSLTSMGTGEAFF.